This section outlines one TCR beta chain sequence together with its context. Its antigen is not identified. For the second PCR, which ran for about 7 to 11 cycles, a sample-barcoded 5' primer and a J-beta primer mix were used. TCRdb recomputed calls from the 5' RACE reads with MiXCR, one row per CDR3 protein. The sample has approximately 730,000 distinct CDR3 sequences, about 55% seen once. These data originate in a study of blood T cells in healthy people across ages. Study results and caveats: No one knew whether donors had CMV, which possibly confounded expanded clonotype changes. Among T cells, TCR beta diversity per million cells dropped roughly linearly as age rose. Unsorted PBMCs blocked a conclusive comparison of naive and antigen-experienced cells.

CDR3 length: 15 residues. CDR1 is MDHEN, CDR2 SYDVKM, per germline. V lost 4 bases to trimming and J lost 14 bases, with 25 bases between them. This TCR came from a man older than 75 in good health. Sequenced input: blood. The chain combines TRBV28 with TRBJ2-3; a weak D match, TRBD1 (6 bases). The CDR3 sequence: CASSSPGVRHRYAYF. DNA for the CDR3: TGTGCCAGCAGTTCTCCAGGGGTTCGGCACAGATACGCGTATTTT.